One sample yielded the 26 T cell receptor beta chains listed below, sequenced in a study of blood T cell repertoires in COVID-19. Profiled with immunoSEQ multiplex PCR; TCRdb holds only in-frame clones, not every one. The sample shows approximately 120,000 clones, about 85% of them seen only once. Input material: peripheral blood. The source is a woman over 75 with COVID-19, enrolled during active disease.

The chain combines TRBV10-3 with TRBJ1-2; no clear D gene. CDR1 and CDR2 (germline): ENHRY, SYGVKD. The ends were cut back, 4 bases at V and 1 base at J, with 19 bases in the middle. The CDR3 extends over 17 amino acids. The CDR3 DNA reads TGTGCCATCAGTGGGACCTTTGGAGGTGACGTTAACTATGGCTACACCTTC. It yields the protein CAISGTFGGDVNYGYTF.

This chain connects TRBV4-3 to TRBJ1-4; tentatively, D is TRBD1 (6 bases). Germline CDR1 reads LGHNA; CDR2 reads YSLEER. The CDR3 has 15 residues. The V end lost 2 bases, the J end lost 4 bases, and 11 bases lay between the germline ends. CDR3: CASSQTTGSNEKLFF. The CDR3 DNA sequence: TGCGCCAGCAGCCAAACCACAGGGAGTAATGAAAAACTGTTTTTT.

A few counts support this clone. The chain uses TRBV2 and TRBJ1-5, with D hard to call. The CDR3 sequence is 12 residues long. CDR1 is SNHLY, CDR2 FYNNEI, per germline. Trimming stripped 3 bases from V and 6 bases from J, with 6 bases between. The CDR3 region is CASSEGGQPQHF. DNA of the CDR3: TGTGCCAGCAGTGAGGGAGGTCAGCCCCAGCATTTT.

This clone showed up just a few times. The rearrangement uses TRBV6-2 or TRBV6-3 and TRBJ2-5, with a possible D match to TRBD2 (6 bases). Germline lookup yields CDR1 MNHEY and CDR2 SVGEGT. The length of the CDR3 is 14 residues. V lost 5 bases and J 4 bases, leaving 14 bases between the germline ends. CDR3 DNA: TGTGCCAGCAGTCCCCTCCAGCGGGTAGAGACCCAGTACTTC. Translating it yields CASSPLQRVETQYF.

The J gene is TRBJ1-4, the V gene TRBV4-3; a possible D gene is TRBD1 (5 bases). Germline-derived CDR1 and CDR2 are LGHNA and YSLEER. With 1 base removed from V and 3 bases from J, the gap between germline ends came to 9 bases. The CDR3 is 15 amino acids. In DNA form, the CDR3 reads TGCGCCAGCAGCCAAGTGCGGGGGGCTAATGAAAAACTGTTTTTT. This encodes CASSQVRGANEKLFF.

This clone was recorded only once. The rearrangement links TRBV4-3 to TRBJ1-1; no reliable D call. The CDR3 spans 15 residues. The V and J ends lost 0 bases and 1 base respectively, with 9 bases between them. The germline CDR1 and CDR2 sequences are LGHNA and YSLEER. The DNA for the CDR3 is TGCGCCAGCAGCCAAGAGCCCCTCGGGAACACTGAAGCTTTCTTT. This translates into CASSQEPLGNTEAFF.

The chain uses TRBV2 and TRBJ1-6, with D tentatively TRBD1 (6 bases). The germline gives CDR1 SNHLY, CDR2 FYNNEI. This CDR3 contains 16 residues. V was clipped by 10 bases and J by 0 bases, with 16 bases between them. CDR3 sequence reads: CATKQGSGSYNSPLHF. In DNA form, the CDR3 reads TGTGCCACCAAACAGGGAAGCGGCTCCTATAATTCACCCCTCCACTTT.

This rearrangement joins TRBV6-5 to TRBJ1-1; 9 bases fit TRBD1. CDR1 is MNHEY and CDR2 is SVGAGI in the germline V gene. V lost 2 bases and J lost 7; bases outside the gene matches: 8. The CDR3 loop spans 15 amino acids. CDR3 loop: CASSYRKTGGNEAFF. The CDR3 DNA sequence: TGTGCCAGCAGTTACAGAAAGACAGGGGGAAATGAAGCTTTCTTT.

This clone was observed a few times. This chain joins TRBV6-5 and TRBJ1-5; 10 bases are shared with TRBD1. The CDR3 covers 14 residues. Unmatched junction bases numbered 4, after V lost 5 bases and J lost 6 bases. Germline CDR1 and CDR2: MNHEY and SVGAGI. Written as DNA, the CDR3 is TGTGCCAGCAGTCGGGACAGGGGAAGTCAGCCCCAGCATTTT. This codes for CASSRDRGSQPQHF.

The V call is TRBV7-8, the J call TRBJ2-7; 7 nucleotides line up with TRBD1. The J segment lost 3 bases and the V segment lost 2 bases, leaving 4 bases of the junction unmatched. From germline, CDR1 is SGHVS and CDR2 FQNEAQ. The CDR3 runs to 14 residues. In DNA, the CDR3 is TGTGCCAGCAGCTTAACAGGGGCCGACTACGAGCAGTACTTC. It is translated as CASSLTGADYEQYF.

The CDR3 spells CASSSTSGRTETQYF. The CDR3 DNA follows: TGCGCCAGCAGCAGCACTAGCGGGAGAACGGAGACCCAGTACTTC. The J gene is TRBJ2-5, the V gene TRBV5-1; TRBD2 matches at 11 bases. Per the germline V gene, CDR1 is SGHRS and CDR2 is YFSETQ. J gave up 5 bases and V 4 bases, and 7 bases lay outside the gene matches. The CDR3 length is 15 residues.

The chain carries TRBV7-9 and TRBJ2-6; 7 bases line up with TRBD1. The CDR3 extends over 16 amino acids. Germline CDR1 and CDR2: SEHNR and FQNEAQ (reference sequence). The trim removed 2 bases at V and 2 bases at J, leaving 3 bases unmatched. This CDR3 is CASSLLTGTGANVLTF. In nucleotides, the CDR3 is TGTGCCAGCAGCTTACTGACAGGGACTGGGGCCAACGTCCTGACTTTC.

This CDR3 is CASSLERTGGAGIQYF. DNA for the CDR3: TGTGCCAGCAGCTTAGAGCGGACAGGGGGCGCGGGCATTCAGTACTTC. The chain couples TRBV7-2 to TRBJ2-4, with 11 bases identical to TRBD1. CDR1 is SGHTA, CDR2 FQGNSA, per germline. The CDR3 runs 16 residues. Losses at the gene ends were 1 base for V and 9 bases for J; bases not matched to a gene: 8.

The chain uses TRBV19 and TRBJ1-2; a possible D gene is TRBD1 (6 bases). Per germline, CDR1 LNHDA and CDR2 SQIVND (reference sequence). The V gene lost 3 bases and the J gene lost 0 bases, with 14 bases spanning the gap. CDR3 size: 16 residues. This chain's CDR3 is CASSIKTGKANYGYTF. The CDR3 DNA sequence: TGTGCCAGTAGTATCAAGACAGGAAAAGCTAACTATGGCTACACCTTC. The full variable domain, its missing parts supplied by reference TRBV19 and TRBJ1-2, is DGGITQSPKYLFRKEGQNVTLSCEQNLNHDAMYWYRQDPGQGLRLIYYSQIVNDFQKGDIAEGYSVSREKKESFPLTVTSAQKNPTAFYLCASSIKTGKANYGYTFGSGTRLTVV.

The CDR3 loop is CAISARQARYTGELFF. CDR3 DNA: TGTGCCATCAGTGCCAGACAGGCGAGATACACCGGGGAGCTGTTTTTT. This chain connects TRBV10-3 to TRBJ2-2; maybe TRBD1 (6 bases). Trimming stripped 4 bases from V and 3 bases from J, with 15 bases between. The germline CDR1 and CDR2 sequences are ENHRY and SYGVKD. The CDR3 is 16 amino acids.

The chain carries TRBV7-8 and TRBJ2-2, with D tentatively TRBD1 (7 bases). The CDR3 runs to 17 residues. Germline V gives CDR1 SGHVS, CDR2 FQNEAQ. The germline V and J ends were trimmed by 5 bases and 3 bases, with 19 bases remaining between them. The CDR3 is CASSPGGRDRYTGELFF. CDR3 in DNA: TGTGCCAGCAGCCCTGGAGGGCGGGACAGATACACCGGGGAGCTGTTTTTT.

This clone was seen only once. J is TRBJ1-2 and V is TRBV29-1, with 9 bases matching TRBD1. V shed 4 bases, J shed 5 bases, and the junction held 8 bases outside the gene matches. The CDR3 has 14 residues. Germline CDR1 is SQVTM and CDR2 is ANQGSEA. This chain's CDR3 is CSVVGTGYWYGYTF. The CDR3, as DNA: TGCAGCGTTGTCGGGACAGGGTATTGGTATGGCTACACCTTC.

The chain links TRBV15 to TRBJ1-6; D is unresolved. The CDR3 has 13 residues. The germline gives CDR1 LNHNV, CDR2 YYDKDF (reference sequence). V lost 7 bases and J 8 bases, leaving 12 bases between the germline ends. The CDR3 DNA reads TGTGCCACCAACCCTACCCCCGATTCACCCCTCCACTTT. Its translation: CATNPTPDSPLHF.

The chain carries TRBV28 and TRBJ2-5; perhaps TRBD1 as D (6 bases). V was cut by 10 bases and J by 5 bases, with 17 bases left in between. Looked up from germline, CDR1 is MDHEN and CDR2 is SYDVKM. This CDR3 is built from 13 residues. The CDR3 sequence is CATLPLGAETQYF. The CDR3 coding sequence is TGTGCCACCCTTCCTTTGGGGGCGGAGACCCAGTACTTC.

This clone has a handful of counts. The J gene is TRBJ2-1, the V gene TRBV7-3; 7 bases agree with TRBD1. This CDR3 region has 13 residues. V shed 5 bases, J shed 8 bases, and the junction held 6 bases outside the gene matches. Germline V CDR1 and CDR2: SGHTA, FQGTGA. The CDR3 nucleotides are TGTGCCAGCAGCGAACGGACAGGTCATGAGCAGTTCTTC. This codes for CASSERTGHEQFF. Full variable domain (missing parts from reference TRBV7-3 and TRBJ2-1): GAGVSQTPSNKVTEKGKYVELRCDPISGHTALYWYRQSLGQGPEFLIYFQGTGAADDSGLPNDRFFAVRPEGSVSTLKIQRTERGDSAVYLCASSERTGHEQFFGPGTRLTVL.

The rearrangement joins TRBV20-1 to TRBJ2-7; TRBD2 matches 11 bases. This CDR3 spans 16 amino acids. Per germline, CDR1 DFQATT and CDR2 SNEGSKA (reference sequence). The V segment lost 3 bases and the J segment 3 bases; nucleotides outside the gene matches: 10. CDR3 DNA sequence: TGCAGTGCTAGTTCGTTCTCCGGACTAGCGGGCTACGAGCAGTACTTC. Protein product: CSASSFSGLAGYEQYF.

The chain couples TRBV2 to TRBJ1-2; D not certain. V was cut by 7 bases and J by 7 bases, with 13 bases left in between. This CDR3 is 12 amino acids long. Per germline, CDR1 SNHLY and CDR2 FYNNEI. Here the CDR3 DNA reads TGTGCCAGCAAGAGGGAAGGAGTTGGCTACACCTTC. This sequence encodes CASKREGVGYTF.

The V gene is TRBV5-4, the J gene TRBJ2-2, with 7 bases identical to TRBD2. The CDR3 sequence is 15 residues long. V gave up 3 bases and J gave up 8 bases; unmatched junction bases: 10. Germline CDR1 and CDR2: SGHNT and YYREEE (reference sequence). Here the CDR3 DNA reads TGTGCCAGCAGCTCGCATCCAAGCGGGAAGGGGGAGCTGTTTTTT. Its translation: CASSSHPSGKGELFF.

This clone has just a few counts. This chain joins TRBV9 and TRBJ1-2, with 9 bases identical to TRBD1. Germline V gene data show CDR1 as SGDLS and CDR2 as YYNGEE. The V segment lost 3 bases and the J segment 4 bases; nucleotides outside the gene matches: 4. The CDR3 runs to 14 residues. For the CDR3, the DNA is TGTGCCAGCAGCGGCCGACAGGGGGTCTATGGCTACACCTTC. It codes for CASSGRQGVYGYTF.

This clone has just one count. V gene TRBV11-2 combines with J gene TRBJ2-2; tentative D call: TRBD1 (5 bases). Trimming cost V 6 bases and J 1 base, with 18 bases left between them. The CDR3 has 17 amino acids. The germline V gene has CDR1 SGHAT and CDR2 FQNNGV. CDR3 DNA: TGTGCCAGCAGAGCCCGAAGGGTAGGGGAGAACACCGGGGAGCTGTTTTTT. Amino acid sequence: CASRARRVGENTGELFF.

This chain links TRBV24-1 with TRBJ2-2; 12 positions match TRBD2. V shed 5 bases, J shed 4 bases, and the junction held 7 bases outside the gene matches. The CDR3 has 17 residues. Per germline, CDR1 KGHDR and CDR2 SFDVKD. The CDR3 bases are TGTGCCACCAGTGGTCTAGCGGGAGGGCCGGGCACCGGGGAGCTGTTTTTT. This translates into CATSGLAGGPGTGELFF.